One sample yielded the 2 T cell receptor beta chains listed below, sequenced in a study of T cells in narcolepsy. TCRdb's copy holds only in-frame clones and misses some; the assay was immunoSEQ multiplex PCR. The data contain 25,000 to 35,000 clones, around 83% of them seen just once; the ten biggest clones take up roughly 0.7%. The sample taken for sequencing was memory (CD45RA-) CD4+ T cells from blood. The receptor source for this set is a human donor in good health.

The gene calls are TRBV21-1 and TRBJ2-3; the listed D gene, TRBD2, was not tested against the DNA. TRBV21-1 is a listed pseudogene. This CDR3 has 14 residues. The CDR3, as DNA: TGTGCCAGCGCGGGTCGGAGAGACACAGATACGCAGTATTTT. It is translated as CASAGRRDTDTQYF.

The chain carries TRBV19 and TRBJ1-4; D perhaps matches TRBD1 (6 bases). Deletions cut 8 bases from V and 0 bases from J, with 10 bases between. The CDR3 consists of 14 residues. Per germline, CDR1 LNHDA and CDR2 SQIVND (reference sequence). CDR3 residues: CASRTAATNEKLFF. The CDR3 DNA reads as TGTGCCAGTCGGACAGCCGCAACTAATGAAAAACTGTTTTTT.